This T cell receptor beta chain came from a study of blood T cell repertoires in COVID-19. About the study: Italy, Spain and the United States were the sources of the convalescent and acute COVID-19 samples.

Enrolled through a virtual design, the participants were between 18 and 89 years of age and came from roughly 22 US areas. In assigning cohorts, the study relied on participant-reported clinical history. Per the authors' pipeline: The authors estimated nucleated cell counts from reference gene primer amplification. TCRdb's table, derived via immunoSEQ multiplex PCR, lists solely in-frame clones and lacks some. The DNA gave D and trimming, while V, J and clone size come from that table. The sample records about 330,000 clones, around 87% being singletons. Sequencing used PBMCs or T cells enriched from blood (not recorded which). The clonotype originates from a woman aged 30 to 39 who had recovered from COVID-19.

The DNA for the CDR3 is TGTGCCAGCGGGAGGAGCACTGAAGCTTTCTTT. Protein sequence: CASGRSTEAFF. This chain links TRBV14 with TRBJ1-1, with D hard to call. V lost 8 bases and J lost 4, with 8 bases in between. Germline V lookup: CDR1 SGHDN, CDR2 FVKESK. The CDR3 sequence is 11 residues long.